The entry below gives a single T cell receptor beta chain sequence along with its context. Measured with immunoSEQ multiplex PCR; TCRdb has only the in-frame clones, and not every one. The sample yields roughly 58,000 clones, roughly 90% seen once. This CDR3 is built from 16 residues. V dropped 1 base and J dropped 4 bases, with 15 bases sitting between them. Germline V gives CDR1 SGHVS, CDR2 FNYEAQ. The data are from a study of T cell changes during pregnancy in multiple sclerosis. The sample consisted of CD4+ T cells from peripheral blood mononuclear cells, taken after pregnancy. This TCR was recovered from a female donor in good health, enrolled as a control in a pregnancy study. The chain recombines TRBV7-6 with TRBJ2-3; possibly TRBD1 for D (6 bases). The CDR3 nucleotides are TGTGCCAGCAGCTTAGGTTACAGGGTGGCCGCAGATACGCAGTATTTT. This translates into CASSLGYRVAADTQYF. The variable domain in full, completed from reference TRBV7-6 and TRBJ2-3, reads GAGVSQSPRYKVTKRGQDVALRCDPISGHVSLYWYRQALGQGPEFLTYFNYEAQQDKSGLPNDRFSAERPEGSISTLTIQRTEQRDSAMYRCASSLGYRVAADTQYFGPGTRLTVL.